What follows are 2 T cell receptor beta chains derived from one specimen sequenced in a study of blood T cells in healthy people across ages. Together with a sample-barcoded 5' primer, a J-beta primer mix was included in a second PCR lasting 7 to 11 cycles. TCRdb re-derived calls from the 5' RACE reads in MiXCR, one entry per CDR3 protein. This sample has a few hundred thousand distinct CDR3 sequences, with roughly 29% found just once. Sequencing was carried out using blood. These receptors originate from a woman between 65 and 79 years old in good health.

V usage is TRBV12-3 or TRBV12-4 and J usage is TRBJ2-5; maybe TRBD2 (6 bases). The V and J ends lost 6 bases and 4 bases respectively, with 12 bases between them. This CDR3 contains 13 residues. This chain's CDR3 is CASSYAGLETQYF. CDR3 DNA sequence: TGTGCCAGCAGCTACGCGGGGTTAGAGACCCAGTACTTC.

The CDR3 nucleotides are TGCGCCAGCAGTGTGCACAGGGAGGGGACTGAAGCTTTCTTT. It codes for CASSVHREGTEAFF. This chain uses TRBV10-2 with TRBJ1-1; perhaps TRBD1 as D (6 bases). Between the trimmed V and J ends, which lost 4 bases and 5 bases, there was a span of 14 bases. CDR3 length: 14 residues. Germline V CDR1 and CDR2: WSHSY, SAAADI.